Presented here are 13 T cell receptor beta chains from one specimen sequenced in a study of T cells in Graves' hyperthyroidism and ophthalmopathy. The investigators amplified TCR beta CDR3 regions from RNA transcripts. The HTBI primer set was used in a first-round RT-PCR of the TCR CDR3. TCRdb analysed the multiplex PCR reads with MiXCR anew, one entry per CDR3 protein. The data contain 690,000 or so distinct CDR3 sequences, about 19% of them seen just once; the ten biggest clones take up 16%. Source material: blood. These receptors all stem from a woman between 45 and 60 years old with Graves' hyperthyroidism that later progressed to Graves' ophthalmopathy.

This clonotype was seen more than once but under ten times. The rearrangement uses TRBV15 and TRBJ2-6, with 7 bases identical to TRBD1. V shed 4 bases, J shed 2 bases, and the junction held 14 bases outside the gene matches. Germline loops: CDR1 LNHNV, CDR2 YYDKDF (reference sequence). The CDR3 spans 19 residues. The CDR3 nucleotides are TGTGCCACCAGCACACTGTACAGGGGAAAGGCCCCTGGGGCCAACGTCCTGACTTTC. Residues: CATSTLYRGKAPGANVLTF.

This clonotype was seen ten or more times. A read error may produce the germline difference seen at one junction end. V gene TRBV30 combines with J gene TRBJ1-1; D is ambiguous. The germline CDR1 and CDR2 sequences are GTSNPN and SVGIG (reference sequence). CDR3 length equals 12 residues. The CDR3, as DNA: TGTGCCTGGAGACAGCTGAACGCTGAAGCTTTCTTT. It codes for CAWRQLNAEAFF. The complete variable domain, with remaining parts taken from reference TRBV30 and TRBJ1-1, reads SQTIHQWPATLVQPVGSPLSLECTVEGTSNPNLYWYRQAAGRGLQLLFYSVGIGQISSEVPQNLSASRPQDRQFILSSKKLLLSDSGFYLCAWRQLNAEAFFGQGTRLTVV.

The rearrangement joins TRBV27 to TRBJ2-2; TRBD2 agrees at 9 bases. Trimming at V came to 5 bases and at J to 2 bases, leaving 9 bases not matched to a gene. Germline V gives CDR1 MNHEY, CDR2 SMNVEV (reference sequence). There are 17 residues in the CDR3. For the CDR3, the DNA is TGTGCCAGCAGTAATCTTGGCGGGGGGGCCAACACCGGGGAGCTGTTTTTT. Protein sequence: CASSNLGGGANTGELFF.

In its sample, this clonotype was seen a few times. V usage is TRBV12-3 or TRBV12-4 and J usage is TRBJ2-5; the D is unclear. This CDR3 is 12 amino acids long. The germline V and J ends were trimmed by 3 bases and 4 bases, with 6 bases remaining between them. CDR3 residues: CASSLSLETQYF. CDR3 DNA sequence: TGTGCCAGCAGTTTGTCCCTAGAGACCCAGTACTTC.

This clonotype was detected only a few times. V is TRBV12-3 or TRBV12-4 and J is TRBJ2-7; 14 nucleotides align to TRBD2. The CDR3 has 14 residues. J gave up 9 bases and V 6 bases, and 7 bases lay outside the gene matches. In DNA form, the CDR3 reads TGTGCCAGCAGCCCGGGACTAGCGGGAGACTGGCAGTACTTC. This codes for CASSPGLAGDWQYF.

This clonotype was seen repeatedly, ten times or more. The J gene is TRBJ1-1, the V gene TRBV12-3 or TRBV12-4; D is undetermined. Trimming left V 3 bases short and J 2 bases short, with 10 bases between. CDR3 length: 14 amino acids. For the CDR3, the DNA is TGTGCCAGCAGTTTCCGGGGAATAAACACTGAAGCTTTCTTT. Protein product: CASSFRGINTEAFF.

This clonotype occurred a few times. The rearrangement uses TRBV6-1 and TRBJ1-2; 10 nucleotides align to TRBD1. Germline-derived CDR1 and CDR2 are MNHNS and SASEGT. The CDR3 length is 16 residues. With V trimmed by 8 bases and J by 2 bases, 11 bases remained unmatched. CDR3 sequence: CASRPAPGQGNYGYTF. The CDR3 DNA reads as TGTGCCAGCCGTCCTGCTCCGGGACAGGGGAACTATGGCTACACCTTC.

This clonotype was counted a few times. The chain links TRBV2 to TRBJ2-7, with 7 bases lining up with TRBD1. V gave up 8 bases and J gave up 1 base; unmatched junction bases: 5. CDR1 is SNHLY, CDR2 FYNNEI, per germline. This CDR3 spans 13 amino acids. CDR3 coding DNA: TGTGCCAGCTTAGCGACAGGGTCCTACGAGCAGTACTTC. Translating it yields CASLATGSYEQYF.

This clonotype was counted at least ten times. The V and J genes are TRBV12-3 or TRBV12-4 and TRBJ2-5, with D possibly TRBD1 on 6 matching bases. V lost 6 bases, J lost 5 bases, and 19 bases lay in between. The CDR3 is made up of 15 amino acids. The CDR3 region has the DNA TGTGCCAGCAGCCAAACTAGACAGGCCCGGGAGACCCAGTACTTC. Residues: CASSQTRQARETQYF.

This clonotype occurred many times. The chain uses TRBV29-1 and TRBJ2-7; 7 nucleotides match TRBD1. V was clipped by 5 bases and J by 2 bases; unmatched bases: 3. Germline CDR1 SQVTM, CDR2 ANQGSEA. The CDR3 extends over 12 amino acids. CDR3 DNA sequence: TGCAGCGTTACGACAGGGACCTACGAGCAGTACTTC. Translating gives CSVTTGTYEQYF.

This clonotype has at least ten counts. V usage is TRBV12-3 or TRBV12-4 and J usage is TRBJ1-6; possible D gene TRBD1, 6 bases. V lost 3 bases to trimming and J lost 7 bases, with 13 bases between them. The CDR3 totals 15 residues. The CDR3 loop is CASSLVQGGNSPLHF. The CDR3 DNA sequence: TGTGCCAGCAGTTTGGTACAGGGAGGGAATTCACCCCTCCACTTT.

The rearrangement uses TRBV5-5 and TRBJ1-2; unclear D gene. The germline gives CDR1 SGHKS, CDR2 YYEKEE (reference sequence). V was cut by 0 bases and J by 3 bases, with 9 bases left in between. The CDR3 is 14 amino acids. The CDR3 DNA reads as TGTGCCAGCAGCTTGGGACCCCAGGACTATGGCTACACCTTC. Amino acids: CASSLGPQDYGYTF.

V gene TRBV7-9 combines with J gene TRBJ1-2; TRBD1 might be the D (6 bases). The CDR3 has 14 residues. V was cut by 0 bases and J by 6 bases, with 11 bases left in between. CDR1 is SEHNR and CDR2 is FQNEAQ in the germline V gene (reference sequence). The CDR3 DNA reads TGTGCCAGCAGCTTAGCTTCGGGGGGCCATGGCTACACCTTC. Translating it yields CASSLASGGHGYTF.